This T cell receptor (beta chain) was identified during a study of blood T cell repertoires in COVID-19. Study-level background: Acute-phase and convalescent COVID-19 samples originated in the United States, Italy and Spain.

Data came from immunoSEQ multiplex PCR; TCRdb stores just in-frame clones and leaves some out. The sample lists under 400,000 clones, 88% seen once, with about 1.5% in the top ten. CDR1 is MNHNY and CDR2 is SVGAGI in the germline V gene (reference sequence). The CDR3 is made up of 11 amino acids. Seattle patients were enrolled during active infection and followed longitudinally. With respect to this clone: Sequence at one end of the junction differs from germline and may be a read error.

This receptor was obtained from a woman between 25 and 40 years old with COVID-19, enrolled during active disease. Source material: peripheral blood. V is TRBV6-6 and J is TRBJ1-2, with TRBD1 as a possible D gene (6 bases). The CDR3 DNA follows: TGTGCCAGCAGTTACGAACAGGGCTTGATCTTC. Protein: CASSYEQGLIF.